This paragraph covers one TCR beta chain sequence. The data were taken from a study of control samples from healthy donors and cancer patients. Sequencing was performed with immunoSEQ multiplex PCR; in TCRdb, only in-frame clones are kept and a portion is missing. The table has over 60,000 clones, roughly 85% seen once. The CDR3 has 14 amino acids. CDR1 and CDR2 (germline): GTSNPN, SVGIG (reference sequence). V lost 4 bases and J lost 4, with 16 bases in between. This TCR came from a man aged 40-50 years in good health. V and J are TRBV30 and TRBJ1-2; possible D gene TRBD1, 5 bases. The sequencing sample was made of blood. The CDR3 DNA reads TGTGCCTGGAACCTGGGGGGAAACCTCTATGGCTACACCTTC. This sequence encodes CAWNLGGNLYGYTF. The whole variable domain, filled in from reference TRBV30 and TRBJ1-2, reads SQTIHQWPATLVQPVGSPLSLECTVEGTSNPNLYWYRQAAGRGLQLLFYSVGIGQISSEVPQNLSASRPQDRQFILSSKKLLLSDSGFYLCAWNLGGNLYGYTFGSGTRLTVV.